The clone carrying this T cell receptor (beta chain) was seen a handful of times. Its antigen is not known. In TCRdb, the reads were re-called with MiXCR into one record per CDR3 protein. The sample shows hundreds of thousands of distinct CDR3 sequences, more than 8% of them seen only once. The CDR3 is made up of 12 amino acids. In germline, CDR1 is MNHEY, CDR2 SVGEGT. V shed 7 bases and J shed 9 bases, with 13 bases lying between them. The data originate from a study of T cell repertoires in cytomegalovirus infection. Notes on the study in general: The ex vivo response was dominated by HLA-C-restricted CMV-specific TCR beta clonotypes.

Sequencing was done on a sample of PBMCs. The clonotype originates from a human donor in good health (CMV status not recorded). Some clones in this sample may be carry-over from other donors' samples. The J gene is TRBJ1-5, the V gene TRBV6-2 or TRBV6-3; weak D call: TRBD1 (6 bases). The CDR3 sequence: CASKEGGRPQHF. CDR3 coding DNA: TGTGCCAGCAAAGAAGGGGGTAGGCCCCAGCATTTT.